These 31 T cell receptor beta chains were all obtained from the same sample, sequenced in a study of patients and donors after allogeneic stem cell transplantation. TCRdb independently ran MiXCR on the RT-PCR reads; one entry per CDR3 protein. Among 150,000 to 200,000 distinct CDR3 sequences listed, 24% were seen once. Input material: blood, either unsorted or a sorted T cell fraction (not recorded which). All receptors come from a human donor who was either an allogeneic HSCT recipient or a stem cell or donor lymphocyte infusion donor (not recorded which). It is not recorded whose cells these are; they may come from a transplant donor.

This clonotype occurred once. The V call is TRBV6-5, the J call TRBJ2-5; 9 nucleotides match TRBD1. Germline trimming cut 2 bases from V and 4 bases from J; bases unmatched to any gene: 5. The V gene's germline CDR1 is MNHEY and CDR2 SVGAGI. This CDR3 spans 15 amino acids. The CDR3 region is CASSYRWTGAETQYF. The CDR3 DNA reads TGTGCCAGCAGTTACCGATGGACAGGGGCAGAGACCCAGTACTTC.

CDR3 bases: TGTGCCAGCAGTTTGTGGCAGGGGGCAGGCGAGCAGTACTTC. Encoded protein: CASSLWQGAGEQYF. The V call is TRBV27, the J call TRBJ2-7; 8 nucleotides match TRBD1. CDR1 MNHEY and CDR2 SMNVEV come from the germline V gene (reference sequence). The CDR3 spans 14 residues. Trimming took 3 bases from V and 6 from J; bases not matched to a gene: 7.

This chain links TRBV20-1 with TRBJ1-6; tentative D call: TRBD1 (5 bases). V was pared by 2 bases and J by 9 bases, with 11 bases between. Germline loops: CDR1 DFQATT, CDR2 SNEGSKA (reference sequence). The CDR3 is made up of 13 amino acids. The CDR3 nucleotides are TGCAGTGCTAGAAGGCAGGGCGGTTCACCCCTCCACTTT. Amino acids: CSARRQGGSPLHF.

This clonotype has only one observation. In nucleotides, the CDR3 is TGTGCCAGCAGTGAAGGGGGACGTCTAAGCACAGATACGCAGTATTTT. Its translation is CASSEGGRLSTDTQYF. The V and J genes are TRBV25-1 and TRBJ2-3; D could derive from TRBD1 or TRBD2 (5 bases each). Germline CDR1 and CDR2: MGHDK and SYGVNS. The CDR3 sequence is 16 residues long. V dropped 2 bases and J dropped 0 bases, with 12 bases sitting between them.

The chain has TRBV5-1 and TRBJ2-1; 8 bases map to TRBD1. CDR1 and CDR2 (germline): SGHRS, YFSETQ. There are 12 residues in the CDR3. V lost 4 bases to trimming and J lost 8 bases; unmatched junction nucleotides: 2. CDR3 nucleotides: TGCGCCAGCAGCAAGACAGGGGATGAGCAGTTCTTC. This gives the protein CASSKTGDEQFF. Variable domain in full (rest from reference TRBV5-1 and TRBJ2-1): KAGVTQTPRYLIKTRGQQVTLSCSPISGHRSVSWYQQTPGQGLQFLFEYFSETQRNKGNFPGRFSGRQFSNSRSEMNVSTLELGDSALYLCASSKTGDEQFFGPGTRLTVL.

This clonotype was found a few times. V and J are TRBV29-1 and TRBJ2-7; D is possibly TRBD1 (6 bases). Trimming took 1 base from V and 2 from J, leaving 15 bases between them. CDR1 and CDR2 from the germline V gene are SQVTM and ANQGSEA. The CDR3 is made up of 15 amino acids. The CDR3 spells CSVEVFDRPTYEQYF. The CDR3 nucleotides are TGCAGCGTTGAAGTTTTCGACAGGCCGACCTACGAGCAGTACTTC.

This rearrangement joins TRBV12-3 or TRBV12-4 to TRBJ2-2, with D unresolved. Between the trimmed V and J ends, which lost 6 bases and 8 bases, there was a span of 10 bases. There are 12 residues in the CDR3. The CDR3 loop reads CASRPLAGELFF. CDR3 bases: TGTGCCAGCAGGCCACTTGCGGGGGAGCTGTTTTTT.

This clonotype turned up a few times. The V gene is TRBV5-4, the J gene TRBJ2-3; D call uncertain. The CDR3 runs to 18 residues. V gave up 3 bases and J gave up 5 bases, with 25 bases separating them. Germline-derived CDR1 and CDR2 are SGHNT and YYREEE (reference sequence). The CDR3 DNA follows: TGTGCCAGCAGCTCCTTGCCCACAAGCACACACACGGGAGATACGCAGTATTTT. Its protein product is CASSSLPTSTHTGDTQYF.

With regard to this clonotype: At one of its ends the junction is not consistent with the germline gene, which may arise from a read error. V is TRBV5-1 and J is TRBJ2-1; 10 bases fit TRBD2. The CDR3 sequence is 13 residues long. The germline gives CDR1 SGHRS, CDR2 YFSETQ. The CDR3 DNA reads TGCGCCAGCAGCTTGGCACCTAGCGGGAGTACGATCTTC. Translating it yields CASSLAPSGSTIF.

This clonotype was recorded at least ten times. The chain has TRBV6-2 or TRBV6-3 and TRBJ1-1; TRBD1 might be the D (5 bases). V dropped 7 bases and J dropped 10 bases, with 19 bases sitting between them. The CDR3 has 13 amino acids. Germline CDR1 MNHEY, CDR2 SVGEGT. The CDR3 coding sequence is TGTGCCAGCATCCTGGGCCCCCAGGGTTCAGCTTTCTTT. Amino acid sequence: CASILGPQGSAFF.

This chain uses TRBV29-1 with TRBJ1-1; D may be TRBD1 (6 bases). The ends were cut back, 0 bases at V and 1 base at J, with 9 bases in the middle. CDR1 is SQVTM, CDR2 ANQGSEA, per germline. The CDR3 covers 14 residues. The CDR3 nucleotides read TGCAGCGTTGAAGATTTAGGGGGGAACACTGAAGCTTTCTTT. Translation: CSVEDLGGNTEAFF. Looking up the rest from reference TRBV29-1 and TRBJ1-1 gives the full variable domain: SAVISQKPSRDICQRGTSLTIQCQVDSQVTMMFWYRQQPGQSLTLIATANQGSEATYESGFVIDKFPISRPNLTFSTLTVSNMSPEDSSIYLCSVEDLGGNTEAFFGQGTRLTVV.

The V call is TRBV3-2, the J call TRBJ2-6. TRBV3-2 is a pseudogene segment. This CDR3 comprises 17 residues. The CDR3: CASSQDHGGSGANVLTF. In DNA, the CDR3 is TGTGCCAGCAGCCAAGATCACGGAGGCTCTGGGGCCAACGTCCTGACTTTC.

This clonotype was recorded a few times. DNA for the CDR3: TGTGCCAGCAGGGGGACAGGGTACAATTCACCCCTCCACTTT. Residues: CASRGTGYNSPLHF. The chain combines TRBV2 with TRBJ1-6; TRBD1 aligns across 9 bases. The length of the CDR3 is 14 residues. The J segment lost 7 bases and the V segment lost 6 bases, leaving 4 bases of the junction unmatched. The germline gives CDR1 SNHLY, CDR2 FYNNEI.

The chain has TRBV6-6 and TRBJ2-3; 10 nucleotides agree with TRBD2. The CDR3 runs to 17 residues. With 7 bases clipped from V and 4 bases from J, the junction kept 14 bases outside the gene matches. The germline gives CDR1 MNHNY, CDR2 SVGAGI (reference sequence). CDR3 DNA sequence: TGTGCCAGCAAGCTTAGCGGGGGGCCCTGGGATGCAGATACGCAGTATTTT. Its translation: CASKLSGGPWDADTQYF.

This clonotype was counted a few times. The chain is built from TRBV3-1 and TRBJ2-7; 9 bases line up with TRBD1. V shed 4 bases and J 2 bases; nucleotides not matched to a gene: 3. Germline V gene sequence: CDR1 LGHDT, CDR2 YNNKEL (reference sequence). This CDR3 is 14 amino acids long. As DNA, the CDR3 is TGTGCCAGCAGCCGGGGACAGGGCCCCTACGAGCAGTACTTC. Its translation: CASSRGQGPYEQYF.

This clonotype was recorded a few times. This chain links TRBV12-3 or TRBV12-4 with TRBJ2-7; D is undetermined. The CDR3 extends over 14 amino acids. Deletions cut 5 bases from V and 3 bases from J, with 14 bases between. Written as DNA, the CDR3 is TGTGCCAGCAGTCCTGCTGGGCGAGACTACGAGCAGTACTTC. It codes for CASSPAGRDYEQYF.

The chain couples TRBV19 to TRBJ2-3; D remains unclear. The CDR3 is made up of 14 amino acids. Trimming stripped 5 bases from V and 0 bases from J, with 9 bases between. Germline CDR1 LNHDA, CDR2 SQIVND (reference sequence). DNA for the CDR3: TGTGCCAGTAGTTTGGAGACAAGCACAGATACGCAGTATTTT. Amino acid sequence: CASSLETSTDTQYF. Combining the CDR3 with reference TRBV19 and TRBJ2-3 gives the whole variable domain DGGITQSPKYLFRKEGQNVTLSCEQNLNHDAMYWYRQDPGQGLRLIYYSQIVNDFQKGDIAEGYSVSREKKESFPLTVTSAQKNPTAFYLCASSLETSTDTQYFGPGTRLTVL.

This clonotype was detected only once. CDR3 protein: CASSLAVTSTDTQYF. Written as DNA, the CDR3 is TGTGCCAGCAGCCTAGCGGTAACTAGCACAGATACGCAGTATTTT. This chain links TRBV5-6 with TRBJ2-3; the match to TRBD2 covers 7 bases. Germline V gene data show CDR1 as SGHDT and CDR2 as YYEEEE. CDR3 length equals 15 residues. Trimming cost V 4 bases and J 0 bases; bases outside gene matches: 5. The variable domain in full, completed from reference TRBV5-6 and TRBJ2-3, reads DAGVTQSPTHLIKTRGQQVTLRCSPKSGHDTVSWYQQALGQGPQFIFQYYEEEERQRGNFPDRFSGHQFPNYSSELNVNALLLGDSALYLCASSLAVTSTDTQYFGPGTRLTVL.

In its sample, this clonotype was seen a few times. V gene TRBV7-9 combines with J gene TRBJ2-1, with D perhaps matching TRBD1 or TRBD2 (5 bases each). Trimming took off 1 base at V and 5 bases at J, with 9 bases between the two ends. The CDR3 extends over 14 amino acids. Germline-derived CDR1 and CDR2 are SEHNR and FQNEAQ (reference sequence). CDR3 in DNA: TGTGCCAGCAGCTTAGGGGACGGTAACAATGAGCAGTTCTTC. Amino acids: CASSLGDGNNEQFF. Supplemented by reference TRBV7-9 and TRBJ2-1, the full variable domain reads DTGVSQNPRHKITKRGQNVTFRCDPISEHNRLYWYRQTLGQGPEFLTYFQNEAQLEKSRLLSDRFSAERPKGSFSTLEIQRTEQGDSAMYLCASSLGDGNNEQFFGPGTRLTVL.

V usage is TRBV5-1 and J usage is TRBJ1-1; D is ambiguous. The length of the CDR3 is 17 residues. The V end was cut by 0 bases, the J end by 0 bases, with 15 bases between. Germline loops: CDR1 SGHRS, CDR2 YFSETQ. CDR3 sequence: CASSLGGKVGMNTEAFF. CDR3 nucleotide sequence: TGCGCCAGCAGCTTGGGAGGGAAGGTTGGGATGAACACTGAAGCTTTCTTT.

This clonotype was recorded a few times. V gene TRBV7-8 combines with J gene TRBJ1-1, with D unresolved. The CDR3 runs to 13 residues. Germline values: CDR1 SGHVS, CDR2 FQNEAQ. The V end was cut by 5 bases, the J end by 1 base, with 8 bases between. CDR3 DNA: TGTGCCAGCAGCGCCCACAAGAACACTGAAGCTTTCTTT. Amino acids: CASSAHKNTEAFF. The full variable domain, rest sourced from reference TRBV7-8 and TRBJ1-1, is GAGVSQSPRYKVAKRGQDVALRCDPISGHVSLFWYQQALGQGPEFLTYFQNEAQLDKSGLPSDRFFAERPEGSVSTLKIQRTQQEDSAVYLCASSAHKNTEAFFGQGTRLTVV.

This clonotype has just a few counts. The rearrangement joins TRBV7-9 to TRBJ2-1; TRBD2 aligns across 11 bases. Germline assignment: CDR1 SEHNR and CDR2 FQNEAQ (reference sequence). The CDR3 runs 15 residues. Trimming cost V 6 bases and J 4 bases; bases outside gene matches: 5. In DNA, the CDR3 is TGTGCCAGCAGAGAACTAGCGGGAGCATACAATGAGCAGTTCTTC. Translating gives CASRELAGAYNEQFF.

As DNA, the CDR3 is TGTGCCAGCAGCTTTCAGGGACTTAAAGAGACCCAGTACTTC. Translating it yields CASSFQGLKETQYF. This chain connects TRBV5-6 to TRBJ2-5, with D possibly TRBD2 on 6 matching bases. The germline CDR1 and CDR2 sequences are SGHDT and YYEEEE. The length of the CDR3 is 14 residues. V was shortened by 2 bases and J by 3 bases, with 11 bases between the two germline ends.

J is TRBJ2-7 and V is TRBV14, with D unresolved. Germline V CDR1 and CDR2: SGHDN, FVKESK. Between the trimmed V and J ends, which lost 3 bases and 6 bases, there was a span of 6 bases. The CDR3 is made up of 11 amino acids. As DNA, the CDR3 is TGTGCCAGCAGCCAGCGAAGCGAGCAGTACTTC. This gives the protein CASSQRSEQYF. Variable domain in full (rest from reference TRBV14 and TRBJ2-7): EAGVTQFPSHSVIEKGQTVTLRCDPISGHDNLYWYRRVMGKEIKFLLHFVKESKQDESGMPNNRFLAERTGGTYSTLKVQPAELEDSGVYFCASSQRSEQYFGPGTRLTVT.

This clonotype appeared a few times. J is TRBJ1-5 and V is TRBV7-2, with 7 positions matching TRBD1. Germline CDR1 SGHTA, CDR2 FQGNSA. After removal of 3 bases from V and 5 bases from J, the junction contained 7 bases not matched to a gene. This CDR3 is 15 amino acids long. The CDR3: CASSFSSGGHQPQHF. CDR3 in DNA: TGTGCCAGCAGCTTCTCGTCAGGGGGTCATCAGCCCCAGCATTTT.

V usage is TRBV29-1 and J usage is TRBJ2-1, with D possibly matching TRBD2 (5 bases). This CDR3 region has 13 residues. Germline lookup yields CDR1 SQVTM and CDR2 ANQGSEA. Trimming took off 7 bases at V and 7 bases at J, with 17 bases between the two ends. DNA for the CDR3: TGCAGCGGTGGTGCGCCACGGGGTAATGAGCAGTTCTTC. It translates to CSGGAPRGNEQFF.

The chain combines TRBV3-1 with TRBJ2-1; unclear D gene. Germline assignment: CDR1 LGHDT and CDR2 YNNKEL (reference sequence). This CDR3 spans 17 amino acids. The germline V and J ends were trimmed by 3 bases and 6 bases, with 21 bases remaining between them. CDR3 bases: TGTGCCAGCAGCCACTTGGGAAGCCTCAGCGCATTCAATGAGCAGTTCTTC. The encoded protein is CASSHLGSLSAFNEQFF.

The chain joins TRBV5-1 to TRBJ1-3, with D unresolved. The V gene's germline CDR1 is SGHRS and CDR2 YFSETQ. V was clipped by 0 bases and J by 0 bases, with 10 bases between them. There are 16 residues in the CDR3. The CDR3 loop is CASSLEYGSSGNTIYF. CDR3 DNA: TGCGCCAGCAGCTTGGAGTACGGCAGCTCTGGAAACACCATATATTTT.

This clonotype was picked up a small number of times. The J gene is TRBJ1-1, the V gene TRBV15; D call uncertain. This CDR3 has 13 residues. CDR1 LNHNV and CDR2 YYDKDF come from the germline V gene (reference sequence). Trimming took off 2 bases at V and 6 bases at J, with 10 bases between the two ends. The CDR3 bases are TGTGCCACCAGCAGACCCACTCGTGCTGAAGCTTTCTTT. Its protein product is CATSRPTRAEAFF.

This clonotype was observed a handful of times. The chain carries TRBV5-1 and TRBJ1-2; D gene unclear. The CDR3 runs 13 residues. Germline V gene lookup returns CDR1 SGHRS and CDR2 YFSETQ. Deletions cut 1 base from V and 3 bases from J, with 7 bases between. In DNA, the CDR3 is TGCGCCAGCAGCTTGTCCGGGGACTATGGCTACACCTTC. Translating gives CASSLSGDYGYTF.

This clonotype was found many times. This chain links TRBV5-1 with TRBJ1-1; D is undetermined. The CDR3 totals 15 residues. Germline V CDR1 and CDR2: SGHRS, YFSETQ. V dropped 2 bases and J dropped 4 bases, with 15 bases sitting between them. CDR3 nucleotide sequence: TGCGCCAGCAGCTTCTTCCCCGACTACAGCACTGAAGCTTTCTTT. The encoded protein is CASSFFPDYSTEAFF.